A single TCR beta chain is shown here with its context. V was pared by 4 bases and J by 3 bases, with 12 bases between. The CDR3 covers 14 residues. CDR1 and CDR2 (germline): MGHDK, SYGVNS. This entry belongs to a study of cytomegalovirus exposure and HLA in healthy donors. PCR primers comprised 60 Vbeta and 13 Jbeta primers. Sequencing was performed with immunoSEQ multiplex PCR; in TCRdb, only in-frame clones are kept and a portion is missing. The table gives 95,000 to 150,000 clones; the top ten clones make up over 2% of it. The sequence came from a man aged 35 to 55 in good health and CMV-seronegative. Sequenced sample: PBMCs. The chain couples TRBV25-1 to TRBJ1-2; TRBD1 is a possible D gene (6 bases). Here the CDR3 reads CASSGYNRDYGYTF. For the CDR3, the DNA is TGTGCCAGCAGTGGGTATAACAGGGACTATGGCTACACCTTC.